This T cell receptor (beta chain) was sequenced during a study of T cells in Graves' hyperthyroidism and ophthalmopathy. From RNA transcripts, TCR beta CDR3 regions were amplified. The study used the HTBI primer set for a first-round RT-PCR of the TCR CDR3. TCRdb redid the calling of the multiplex PCR reads with MiXCR, one entry per CDR3 protein. The profile shows about 570,000 distinct CDR3 sequences, more than 45% of them singletons. Overall study results and limits: From stable hyperthyroidism, ophthalmopathy was separated by a 13 V-J model. Blood also contained most expanded thyroid clonotypes above 0.001.

Germline CDR1 and CDR2: ENHRY and SYGVKD. The CDR3 is 13 amino acids. V was pared by 11 bases and J by 2 bases, with 8 bases of the junction left unmatched. It was uncontrolled infection, other autoimmune disease, pregnancy or lactation that excluded patients. Diagnosing involved the use of clinical symptoms, serum thyroxine and TRAb, thyroid ultrasound and orbital computed tomography. This clonotype was detected ten times or more. The antigen is unknown. Sequencing was carried out using peripheral blood or thyroid tissue (not recorded which). The TCR was taken from an adult woman with Graves' disease, either hyperthyroidism or ophthalmopathy (not recorded which). The chain uses TRBV10-3 and TRBJ2-5, with 7 bases identical to TRBD2. The CDR3 DNA is TGTGCCCGGGAGGTGGGTTCTCAAGAGACCCAGTACTTC. It encodes CAREVGSQETQYF.